This T cell receptor (beta chain) was profiled in a study of tumor-infiltrating lymphocytes in primary liver carcinoma. From roughly 470 ng total RNA, TCR beta cDNA was generated with a primer in the constant region. Slightly modified ARM-PCR served as the procedure for the TCR beta libraries. These libraries came from three rounds of nested multiplex PCR. The first two PCR rounds used TRBV1-TRBV30 forward primers with a C-beta reverse primer, 10 to 11 cycles each. From the multiplex PCR reads, TCRdb called clonotypes with MiXCR, one entry per CDR3 protein. This sample carries about 330,000 distinct CDR3 sequences, about 65% of them seen once, and the ten largest clones take roughly 6%. The source of the blood RNA was unsorted whole blood, and germline DNA was extracted as well. This CDR3 contains 14 residues. Germline V gene lookup returns CDR1 KGHSY and CDR2 FQNENV. V lost 2 bases and J lost 6; bases outside the gene matches: 6.

Sequenced input: peripheral blood. The chain joins TRBV16 to TRBJ2-5; TRBD2 agrees at 7 bases. This clonotype was sampled from a middle-aged man with primary liver carcinoma and hepatitis B virus infection. Here the CDR3 reads CASSQLSGIQTQYF. CDR3 nucleotide sequence: TGTGCCAGCAGCCAACTAAGCGGGATCCAGACCCAGTACTTC.